Shown below are 9 T cell receptor beta chains from a single sample sequenced in a study of blood T cell repertoires in COVID-19. Profiled with immunoSEQ multiplex PCR; TCRdb holds only in-frame clones, not every one. The sample has fewer than 450,000 clones, 85% to 90% seen once. Sequencing was performed on peripheral blood. The receptor source for this set is a woman between 45 and 60 years old with COVID-19, enrolled during active disease.

The chain has TRBV27 and TRBJ2-2; TRBD2 matches at 11 bases. CDR3 length: 18 residues. V was clipped by 5 bases and J by 3 bases; unmatched bases: 11. Per germline, CDR1 MNHEY and CDR2 SMNVEV (reference sequence). CDR3 in amino acids: CASSPWTSGRSYTGELFF. In DNA form, the CDR3 reads TGTGCCAGCAGTCCTTGGACTAGCGGGCGCTCTTACACCGGGGAGCTGTTTTTT.

This chain connects TRBV7-2 to TRBJ2-1, with D possibly matching TRBD2 (6 bases). This CDR3 has 15 residues. Trimming took off 3 bases at V and 4 bases at J, with 13 bases between the two ends. Per the germline V gene, CDR1 is SGHTA and CDR2 is FQGNSA. In nucleotides, the CDR3 is TGTGCCAGCAGCTTTTGGAGGGGCGGGTACAATGAGCAGTTCTTC. Amino acid sequence: CASSFWRGGYNEQFF. The full variable domain, rest sourced from reference TRBV7-2 and TRBJ2-1, is GAGVSQSPSNKVTEKGKDVELRCDPISGHTALYWYRQSLGQGLEFLIYFQGNSAPDKSGLPSDRFSAERTGGSVSTLTIQRTQQEDSAVYLCASSFWRGGYNEQFFGPGTRLTVL.

The chain couples TRBV29-1 to TRBJ1-6, with unresolved D. V was clipped by 7 bases and J by 7 bases, with 11 bases between them. The length of the CDR3 is 12 residues. The germline gives CDR1 SQVTM, CDR2 ANQGSEA. The CDR3 nucleotides are TGCAGCGCCCGAGACGGGAATTCACCCCTCCACTTT. This sequence encodes CSARDGNSPLHF.

The chain recombines TRBV7-6 with TRBJ1-2; unclear D gene. The V gene lost 5 bases and the J gene lost 4 bases, with 2 bases spanning the gap. CDR3 length: 10 residues. Per the germline V gene, CDR1 is SGHVS and CDR2 is FNYEAQ. CDR3 coding DNA: TGTGCCAGCAGCCGCTATGGCTACACCTTC. The encoded protein is CASSRYGYTF. Full variable domain (outside the CDR3, taken from reference TRBV7-6 and TRBJ1-2): GAGVSQSPRYKVTKRGQDVALRCDPISGHVSLYWYRQALGQGPEFLTYFNYEAQQDKSGLPNDRFSAERPEGSISTLTIQRTEQRDSAMYRCASSRYGYTFGSGTRLTVV.

The V gene is TRBV3-1 (or the pseudogene TRBV3-2), the J gene TRBJ2-3; D is perhaps TRBD2 (5 bases). CDR3 size: 12 residues. V was pared by 6 bases and J by 6 bases, with 10 bases between. The germline gives CDR1 LGHDT, CDR2 YNNKEL (reference sequence). CDR3 sequence reads: CASRTGGDTQYF. The CDR3, as DNA: TGTGCCAGCAGAACTGGAGGCGATACGCAGTATTTT.

This chain joins TRBV5-1 and TRBJ1-3; weak D call: TRBD1 (6 bases). Per the germline V gene, CDR1 is SGHRS and CDR2 is YFSETQ. Trimming pared 3 bases from V and 0 bases from J, leaving 10 bases between. The CDR3 has 15 amino acids. The CDR3 DNA is TGCGCCAGCAGCTGGGAGACAGGCTCTGGAAACACCATATATTTT. Translating gives CASSWETGSGNTIYF.

The chain carries TRBV5-1 and TRBJ2-3; D uncertain. V dropped 0 bases and J dropped 2 bases, with 7 bases sitting between them. Per the germline V gene, CDR1 is SGHRS and CDR2 is YFSETQ. The CDR3 sequence is 14 residues long. DNA for the CDR3: TGCGCCAGCAGCTTGGGGGCTGTCACAGATACGCAGTATTTT. Its translation is CASSLGAVTDTQYF. Full variable domain (missing parts from reference TRBV5-1 and TRBJ2-3): KAGVTQTPRYLIKTRGQQVTLSCSPISGHRSVSWYQQTPGQGLQFLFEYFSETQRNKGNFPGRFSGRQFSNSRSEMNVSTLELGDSALYLCASSLGAVTDTQYFGPGTRLTVL.

This clone was seen a few times. The DNA for the CDR3 is TGTGCCAGCAGCTTAGTCGGGGGAGGCGGCCCCCAGCATTTT. As protein: CASSLVGGGGPQHF. The rearrangement uses TRBV11-2 and TRBJ1-5; TRBD1 is a possible D gene (5 bases). The V gene lost 1 base and the J gene lost 10 bases, with 14 bases spanning the gap. Germline V gene lookup returns CDR1 SGHAT and CDR2 FQNNGV. This CDR3 contains 14 residues. Variable domain in full (rest from reference TRBV11-2 and TRBJ1-5): EAGVAQSPRYKIIEKRQSVAFWCNPISGHATLYWYQQILGQGPKLLIQFQNNGVVDDSQLPKDRFSAERLKGVDSTLKIQPAKLEDSAVYLCASSLVGGGGPQHFGDGTRLSIL.

The chain recombines TRBV4-1 with TRBJ1-2; D unresolved. The V and J ends lost 4 bases and 3 bases respectively, with 3 bases between them. This CDR3 has 11 amino acids. Germline loops: CDR1 MGHRA, CDR2 YSYEKL. In DNA form, the CDR3 reads TGCGCCAGCAGCCGCGACTATGGCTACACCTTC. Residues: CASSRDYGYTF.